The T cell receptor beta chain under discussion was sequenced for a study of identical twins. Of note for this clonotype: Its antigen is not known.

The study's findings and limits: Beta out-of-frame sequences displayed a weaker excess of sharing between twins. Those out-of-frame alpha sequences shared by twins showed an excess of low generation probability. The abundant beta clonotypes from cord blood had fewer insertions, and memory repertoires had none of this.

Template switching, a step in the protocol, added a universal primer site, and cDNA carried unique molecular identifiers. TCRdb reprocessed the 5' RACE reads with MiXCR, giving one entry per CDR3 protein. The sample shows some 1,700,000 distinct CDR3 sequences, under 35% of them seen only once. The receptor was derived from a newborn girl in good health. What was sequenced was cord blood.

CDR3 amino acids: CASSTRLAGGHEQYF. In DNA form, the CDR3 reads TGTGCCAGCAGCACTCGACTAGCGGGGGGGCATGAGCAGTACTTC. The chain has TRBV3-1 and TRBJ2-7; 14 bases agree with TRBD2. CDR3 length equals 15 residues. The germline V gene has CDR1 LGHDT and CDR2 YNNKEL (reference sequence). The junction had 7 bases not matched to a gene; V was cut back by 5 bases and J by 7 bases.